This T cell receptor beta chain was identified in a study of blood T cell repertoires in COVID-19. Study-level background: Spain, Italy and the United States supplied samples that represented acute and convalescent COVID-19.

Germline V lookup: CDR1 MNHEY, CDR2 SMNVEV (reference sequence). The CDR3 loop spans 13 amino acids. Remarks on this clone: The junction does not match germline at one end; this may be a read error.

Per the authors' pipeline: Amplifying reference gene primers gave estimates of nucleated cell counts. The assay was immunoSEQ multiplex PCR, and TCRdb's table has in-frame clones only and misses some. V and J calls and clone size come straight from that table; D and trimming were deduced from the DNA. The sample has 110,000 or so clones; 75% to 85% are singletons. This rearrangement joins TRBV27 to TRBJ2-1; no clear D. Sequencing was performed on peripheral blood. The source of this sequence is a woman in her 70s with acute or convalescent COVID-19. The CDR3 reads CASSPYSDNEQFF. The CDR3 bases are TGTGCCAGCAGCCCTTACTCCGACAATGAGCAGTTCTTC.